One sample yielded the 16 T cell receptor beta chains listed below, sequenced in a study of blood T cell repertoires in COVID-19. Profiling relied on immunoSEQ multiplex PCR, and the TCRdb table lists in-frame clones only, not all of them. The data hold fewer than 250,000 clones, with 88% observed a single time. The sample comprised PBMCs or T cells enriched from blood (not recorded which). These receptors came from a woman in her twenties or thirties who had been exposed to COVID-19.

This clone was picked up a small number of times. The gene calls are TRBV20-1 and TRBJ1-5, with 7 bases that match TRBD1. The CDR3 sequence is 15 residues long. Unmatched junction bases numbered 11, after V lost 3 bases and J lost 6 bases. CDR1 DFQATT and CDR2 SNEGSKA come from the germline V gene (reference sequence). In nucleotides, the CDR3 is TGCAGTGCTAGTGACAGGGCGAGCCACAGTCAGCCCCAGCATTTT. This encodes CSASDRASHSQPQHF.

The genes are TRBV5-1 and TRBJ2-1; 10 nucleotides align to TRBD2. The germline V gene has CDR1 SGHRS and CDR2 YFSETQ. The J segment lost 9 bases and the V segment lost 3 bases, leaving 24 bases of the junction unmatched. This CDR3 comprises 20 residues. The CDR3 DNA follows: TGCGCCAGCAGCTCGCTGGGGGCCCCTAGCGGGAGTTATGCGGGCGGTGAGCAGTTCTTC. It translates to CASSSLGAPSGSYAGGEQFF.

The CDR3 here is CACRGGRTNEKLFF. CDR3 nucleotide sequence: TGTGCCTGCCGGGGGGGGAGAACTAATGAAAAACTGTTTTTT. The J gene is TRBJ1-4, the V gene TRBV30; perhaps TRBD1 as D (5 bases). Germline V gives CDR1 GTSNPN, CDR2 SVGIG (reference sequence). CDR3 length equals 14 residues. The ends were cut back, 6 bases at V and 1 base at J, with 12 bases in the middle. The variable domain in full, with the rest retrieved from reference TRBV30 and TRBJ1-4, is SQTIHQWPATLVQPVGSPLSLECTVEGTSNPNLYWYRQAAGRGLQLLFYSVGIGQISSEVPQNLSASRPQDRQFILSSKKLLLSDSGFYLCACRGGRTNEKLFFGSGTQLSVL.

This chain links TRBV29-1 with TRBJ2-7, with TRBD1 matching 7 bases. J lost 1 base, V lost 2 bases, and 2 bases had no gene match. CDR3 length equals 13 residues. Germline values: CDR1 SQVTM, CDR2 ANQGSEA. For the CDR3, the DNA is TGCAGCGTTGAACAGACAGGGTCCTACGAGCAGTACTTC. Protein product: CSVEQTGSYEQYF.

The chain carries TRBV18 and TRBJ2-3; TRBD1 matches at 12 bases. This CDR3 has 18 residues. Germline V gene data show CDR1 as KGHSH and CDR2 as LQKENI. V gave up 4 bases and J gave up 2 bases; unmatched junction bases: 10. CDR3: CASSQRFSGQGATDTQYF. The CDR3 DNA sequence: TGTGCCAGCTCACAGAGGTTTTCGGGACAGGGGGCCACAGATACGCAGTATTTT.

The chain joins TRBV6-6 to TRBJ2-1; a weak D match, TRBD2 (5 bases). With 7 bases removed from V and 4 bases from J, the gap between germline ends came to 11 bases. There are 13 residues in the CDR3. Germline CDR1 MNHNY, CDR2 SVGAGI (reference sequence). The CDR3 region has the DNA TGTGCCAGCAACCCCGGGATTTACAATGAGCAGTTCTTC. Its translation: CASNPGIYNEQFF.

The genes are TRBV5-1 and TRBJ2-2; possibly TRBD1 for D (6 bases). Trimming stripped 4 bases from V and 5 bases from J, with 30 bases between. Germline V gives CDR1 SGHRS, CDR2 YFSETQ. The CDR3 covers 20 residues. CDR3 bases: TGCGCCAGCAGCCCCCCGGTGGTATCAGGGGCGCTTCGGGGAACCGGGGAGCTGTTTTTT. Its translation is CASSPPVVSGALRGTGELFF.

This sequence joins TRBV5-5 and TRBJ2-7, with 9 positions matching TRBD2. After removal of 2 bases from V and 4 bases from J, the junction contained 16 bases not matched to a gene. Germline V lookup: CDR1 SGHKS, CDR2 YYEKEE (reference sequence). The CDR3 runs 18 residues. CDR3: CASSLEAGGALLRYEQYF. CDR3 coding DNA: TGTGCCAGCAGCTTAGAAGCGGGAGGCGCCCTGTTAAGGTACGAGCAGTACTTC.

This clone was seen a single time. Here the CDR3 reads CASSEAGRMNSPLHF. CDR3 nucleotide sequence: TGCGCCAGCAGTGAAGCCGGGAGGATGAATTCACCCCTCCACTTT. This rearrangement joins TRBV10-2 to TRBJ1-6; D is uncertain. The V end lost 3 bases, the J end lost 7 bases, and 13 bases lay between the germline ends. CDR1 WSHSY and CDR2 SAAADI come from the germline V gene. The length of the CDR3 is 15 residues.

The chain carries TRBV11-2 and TRBJ2-1, with 11 bases that match TRBD1. Trimming took 5 bases from V and 5 from J; bases not matched to a gene: 11. This CDR3 spans 17 amino acids. Germline-derived CDR1 and CDR2 are SGHAT and FQNNGV. The CDR3: CASSRSSGTGGDNEQFF. In nucleotides, the CDR3 is TGTGCCAGCAGCCGGAGCTCCGGGACAGGGGGAGACAATGAGCAGTTCTTC.

The chain employs TRBV20-1 and TRBJ1-6, with a possible D match to TRBD1 (6 bases). Trimming cost V 3 bases and J 8 bases, with 11 bases left between them. The germline CDR1 and CDR2 sequences are DFQATT and SNEGSKA (reference sequence). The CDR3 loop spans 13 amino acids. CDR3: CSASIPGDSPLHF. In nucleotides, the CDR3 is TGCAGTGCTAGTATACCAGGGGATTCACCCCTCCACTTT.

V gene TRBV27 combines with J gene TRBJ1-2; perhaps TRBD1 as D (6 bases). Germline-derived CDR1 and CDR2 are MNHEY and SMNVEV (reference sequence). This CDR3 comprises 15 residues. The germline V and J ends were trimmed by 10 bases and 1 base, with 19 bases remaining between them. The CDR3 region is CATKRNRALNYGYTF. The CDR3 DNA is TGTGCCACGAAAAGAAACAGGGCCCTTAACTATGGCTACACCTTC.

This sequence joins TRBV5-1 and TRBJ1-2; a weak D match, TRBD1 (5 bases). The CDR3 is made up of 13 amino acids. Germline lookup yields CDR1 SGHRS and CDR2 YFSETQ. Trimming took 2 bases from V and 6 from J, leaving 11 bases between them. CDR3 region: CASSLAYRNGYTF. The CDR3 DNA reads as TGCGCCAGCAGCTTAGCCTACAGGAATGGCTACACCTTC.

CDR3 protein: CASSPLNNEQFF. The CDR3 DNA sequence: TGCGCCAGCAGCCCACTGAACAATGAGCAGTTCTTC. The chain recombines TRBV5-1 with TRBJ2-1; D is unresolved. V shed 4 bases and J shed 5 bases, with 7 bases lying between them. CDR1 SGHRS and CDR2 YFSETQ come from the germline V gene. This CDR3 has 12 residues.

V gene TRBV12-5 combines with J gene TRBJ1-4; 12 bases fit TRBD1. There are 22 residues in the CDR3. Unmatched junction bases numbered 22, after V lost 8 bases and J lost 0 bases. Germline CDR1 reads LGHNT; CDR2 reads FRNRAP. CDR3 DNA sequence: TGTGCTAGTAGGCCCTGGGACAGGGGGCAATTTAGGATAGGGACAACTAATGAAAAACTGTTTTTT. This encodes CASRPWDRGQFRIGTTNEKLFF. The complete variable domain, with remaining parts taken from reference TRBV12-5 and TRBJ1-4, reads DARVTQTPRHKVTEMGQEVTMRCQPILGHNTVFWYRQTMMQGLELLAYFRNRAPLDDSGMPKDRFSAEMPDATLATLKIQPSEPRDSAVYFCASRPWDRGQFRIGTTNEKLFFGSGTQLSVL.

The chain carries TRBV11-2 and TRBJ1-1; D not resolved. CDR1 is SGHAT and CDR2 is FQNNGV in the germline V gene. V lost 1 base and J 8 bases, leaving 14 bases between the germline ends. The CDR3 has 14 amino acids. In DNA form, the CDR3 reads TGTGCCAGCAGCTTAGTCGACCAGCGGGTGGAAGCTTTCTTT. This encodes CASSLVDQRVEAFF.